One sample yielded the 23 T cell receptor beta chains listed below, sequenced in a study of T cell repertoires in cytomegalovirus infection. One entry per CDR3 protein results from TCRdb running MiXCR on the reads. This sample has about half a million distinct CDR3 sequences, with about 44% found just once. No cognate antigen is known for these TCRs. Sequences were derived from cultured PBMCs, sampled from culture after CMV antigen stimulation. All receptors derive from a human donor in good health (CMV status not recorded). Some clones in this sample may be carry-over from other donors' samples.

There are a few counts of this clonotype. This chain uses TRBV6-2 or TRBV6-3 with TRBJ1-1; 7 bases map to TRBD1. CDR1 is MNHEY, CDR2 SVGEGT, per germline. Unmatched junction bases numbered 9, after V lost 6 bases and J lost 2 bases. The CDR3 spans 15 residues. The CDR3 DNA sequence: TGTGCCAGCAGATCTCCGGGACAGAGCAACACTGAAGCTTTCTTT. This gives the protein CASRSPGQSNTEAFF.

The CDR3 here is CASSYWTGVTKNIQYF. For the CDR3, the DNA is TGTGCCAGCAGCTACTGGACAGGGGTTACCAAAAACATTCAGTACTTC. V is TRBV7-8 and J is TRBJ2-4, with 9 bases aligning to TRBD1. Trimming cost V 4 bases and J 2 bases; bases outside gene matches: 6. The germline gives CDR1 SGHVS, CDR2 FQNEAQ. The CDR3 is 16 amino acids.

This chain connects TRBV6-5 to TRBJ1-3, with D tentatively TRBD1 (5 bases). The CDR3 is 19 amino acids. Trimming took off 2 bases at V and 0 bases at J, with 20 bases between the two ends. Germline CDR1 reads MNHEY; CDR2 reads SVGAGI. This chain's CDR3 is CASSYTSPTDTYSGNTIYF. In DNA, the CDR3 is TGTGCCAGCAGTTACACCTCACCCACGGACACCTACTCTGGAAACACCATATATTTT.

This clonotype was counted at least ten times. The rearrangement joins TRBV15 to TRBJ2-7, with TRBD1 matching 10 bases. In germline, CDR1 is LNHNV, CDR2 YYDKDF (reference sequence). CDR3 length: 15 amino acids. With 0 bases clipped from V and 4 bases from J, the junction kept 3 bases outside the gene matches. This CDR3 reads CATSRDGTGEYEQYF. The CDR3 coding sequence is TGTGCCACCAGCAGAGATGGGACAGGGGAATACGAGCAGTACTTC.

This clonotype was detected a few times. This sequence joins TRBV7-2 and TRBJ2-1; no clear D. The CDR3 loop spans 14 amino acids. The germline gives CDR1 SGHTA, CDR2 FQGNSA. V dropped 4 bases and J dropped 8 bases, with 15 bases sitting between them. In DNA, the CDR3 is TGTGCCAGCAGCTCGGCCCTTTGGGTCTATGAGCAGTTCTTC. Amino acids: CASSSALWVYEQFF.

This clonotype appeared a few times. V is TRBV7-2 and J is TRBJ1-2, with TRBD1 as a possible D gene (5 bases). Germline V gives CDR1 SGHTA, CDR2 FQGNSA. V dropped 4 bases and J dropped 4 bases, with 13 bases sitting between them. The CDR3 has 14 residues. For the CDR3, the DNA is TGTGCCAGCAGCTACGGGGCGTGGGGCTATGGCTACACCTTC. Its protein product is CASSYGAWGYGYTF.

Ten or more counts support this clonotype. The V and J genes are TRBV7-2 and TRBJ1-1; D is unresolved. Deletions cut 3 bases from V and 3 bases from J, with 8 bases between. The CDR3 covers 13 residues. Germline CDR1 and CDR2: SGHTA and FQGNSA. Here the CDR3 DNA reads TGTGCCAGCAGCTTCAGAGGGCACACTGAAGCTTTCTTT. As protein: CASSFRGHTEAFF.

V and J are TRBV11-2 and TRBJ2-3; perhaps TRBD1 as D (6 bases). CDR3 length: 12 residues. Deletions cut 5 bases from V and 10 bases from J, with 13 bases between. Germline CDR1 and CDR2: SGHAT and FQNNGV. In DNA form, the CDR3 reads TGTGCCAGCAGCCGTAACAGGGACGCGCAGTATTTT. Translation gives CASSRNRDAQYF.

The V call is TRBV12-3 or TRBV12-4, the J call TRBJ1-2; no clear D. The CDR3 covers 12 residues. Trimming removed 7 bases at V and 6 bases at J, with 12 bases between. Here the CDR3 DNA reads TGTGCCAGCACTAATGAGGGCAATGGCTACACCTTC. It specifies CASTNEGNGYTF.

As regards this clonotype: Sequence at one end of the junction differs from germline and may be a read error. The chain carries TRBV4-1 and TRBJ1-3; D remains unclear. CDR3 length: 15 amino acids. CDR1 MGHRA and CDR2 YSYEKL come from the germline V gene. The CDR3 nucleotides are TGTGCCAGCAGCTCCAGAGACCTCTCTGGAAACACCATATATTTT. Its protein product is CASSSRDLSGNTIYF.

This clonotype came up a few times. J is TRBJ2-5 and V is TRBV10-3, with TRBD1 as a possible D gene (5 bases). The ends were cut back, 7 bases at V and 0 bases at J, with 15 bases in the middle. The germline V gene has CDR1 ENHRY and CDR2 SYGVKD. The length of the CDR3 is 15 residues. CDR3 loop: CAINTAVGDQETQYF. Here the CDR3 DNA reads TGTGCCATCAATACGGCCGTAGGGGACCAAGAGACCCAGTACTTC.

The chain joins TRBV12-3 or TRBV12-4 to TRBJ1-2; the match to TRBD1 covers 8 bases. CDR3 length: 12 amino acids. V dropped 6 bases and J dropped 7; count of bases not matched to a gene: 4. The CDR3 protein is CASRDRAPGYTF. CDR3 sequence (DNA): TGTGCCAGCAGGGACAGGGCTCCTGGCTACACCTTC.

The chain recombines TRBV28 with TRBJ1-5; D might be TRBD1 (6 bases). Deletions cut 5 bases from V and 7 bases from J, with 15 bases between. CDR3 size: 14 residues. The germline V gene has CDR1 MDHEN and CDR2 SYDVKM. The CDR3 region is CASSEQGIGQPQHF. The CDR3 DNA reads TGTGCCAGCAGTGAACAGGGAATCGGGCAGCCCCAGCATTTT.

A few counts support this clonotype. V and J are TRBV12-3 or TRBV12-4 and TRBJ1-1; D is perhaps TRBD1 (6 bases). Trimming took 3 bases from V and 10 from J, leaving 21 bases between them. There are 15 residues in the CDR3. CDR3 amino acids: CASSFLSRGPGGAFF. As DNA, the CDR3 is TGTGCCAGCAGTTTTCTCTCCCGGGGGCCGGGTGGAGCTTTCTTT.

V usage is TRBV6-2 or TRBV6-3 and J usage is TRBJ1-2; 10 positions agree with TRBD1. Germline CDR1 MNHEY, CDR2 SVGEGT. The CDR3 loop spans 16 amino acids. The V gene end was trimmed by 6 bases and the J gene end by 2 bases; junction bases not matched to a gene: 9. CDR3 in DNA: TGTGCCAGCAGCCGCCATCCGGGACAGGGGAACTATGGCTACACCTTC. Translating gives CASSRHPGQGNYGYTF.

This clonotype was observed a few times. V and J are TRBV28 and TRBJ2-5, with TRBD2 identical over 8 bases. This CDR3 spans 19 amino acids. Germline CDR1 reads MDHEN; CDR2 reads SYDVKM. After removal of 6 bases from V and 0 bases from J, the junction contained 18 bases not matched to a gene. As DNA, the CDR3 is TGTGCCAGCAGCACAATTCGCGCCGGGACTAGACTAAACCAAGAGACCCAGTACTTC. This gives the protein CASSTIRAGTRLNQETQYF.

The CDR3 sequence: CASSLGLPRSDQPQHF. The CDR3 coding sequence is TGTGCCAGCAGCTTAGGGCTACCCCGGTCGGATCAGCCCCAGCATTTT. The chain recombines TRBV7-9 with TRBJ1-5; no reliable D call. Between the trimmed V and J ends, which lost 1 base and 5 bases, there was a span of 15 bases. Germline CDR1 and CDR2: SEHNR and FQNEAQ (reference sequence). The CDR3 loop spans 16 amino acids.

There are a few counts of this clonotype. The junction does not match germline at one end; this may be a read error. The chain is built from TRBV6-1 and TRBJ2-1; D not certain. This CDR3 contains 16 residues. Germline CDR1 is MNHNS and CDR2 is SASEGT. The CDR3 reads CASIRIATLLHNEQFF. CDR3 nucleotides: TGTGCCAGCATTAGAATCGCTACACTTCTCCACAACGAGCAGTTCTTC.

The chain has TRBV15 and TRBJ1-4, with no clear D. Germline CDR1 and CDR2: LNHNV and YYDKDF (reference sequence). With 3 bases removed from V and 6 bases from J, the gap between germline ends came to 14 bases. CDR3 length: 15 amino acids. The CDR3 is CATSRALNPDEKLFF. In DNA, the CDR3 is TGTGCCACCAGCAGGGCTCTCAATCCGGATGAAAAACTGTTTTTT.

This clonotype showed up just once. V and J are TRBV30 and TRBJ2-3; the D is unclear. Germline CDR1 and CDR2: GTSNPN and SVGIG (reference sequence). CDR3 length: 11 amino acids. V lost 5 bases, J lost 1 base, and 4 bases lay in between. The CDR3 protein is CAWERTDTQYF. As DNA, the CDR3 is TGTGCCTGGGAACGCACAGATACGCAGTATTTT.

In its sample, this clonotype was seen a few times. J is TRBJ1-6 and V is TRBV7-2, with D perhaps matching TRBD1 (5 bases). Germline V gene lookup returns CDR1 SGHTA and CDR2 FQGNSA. Deletions cut 0 bases from V and 7 bases from J, with 10 bases between. The CDR3 is 15 residues long. The CDR3 sequence: CASSLAGARNSPLHF. The DNA for the CDR3 is TGTGCCAGCAGCTTAGCAGGGGCTAGGAATTCACCCCTCCACTTT.

The chain joins TRBV7-2 to TRBJ1-6; 9 bases line up with TRBD1. The CDR3 extends over 19 amino acids. The germline gives CDR1 SGHTA, CDR2 FQGNSA. V trimming: 1 base; J trimming: 6 bases; junction bases outside the gene matches: 13. The CDR3 loop reads CASSLGGQGKGQLNSPLHF. In DNA, the CDR3 is TGTGCCAGCAGCTTAGGCGGACAGGGGAAGGGGCAACTTAATTCACCCCTCCACTTT.

The J gene is TRBJ2-4, the V gene TRBV6-1, with D maybe TRBD2 (5 bases). Germline CDR1 is MNHNS and CDR2 is SASEGT. V lost 6 bases, J lost 7 bases, and 10 bases lay in between. The CDR3 is 12 residues long. The CDR3 region is CASRTIRNIQYF. In DNA, the CDR3 is TGTGCCAGCAGGACTATCCGGAACATTCAGTACTTC.